The T cell receptor beta chain under discussion was sequenced for a study of blood T cells in healthy people across ages. Notes on the study in general: Significant beta diversity loss was already apparent by age around 36, declining roughly linearly.

It was with a sample-barcoded 5' primer and a J-beta primer mix that a second PCR of roughly 7 to 12 cycles was run. TCRdb reanalysed the 5' RACE reads using MiXCR and keeps one entry per CDR3 protein. The sample holds roughly 830,000 distinct CDR3 sequences, approximately 67% seen once. This clonotype was observed at least ten times. Its antigen is currently unknown. With each sample, at least 5 micrograms of total RNA were extracted. Sample: blood. The origin of this receptor is a man aged 30 to 39 in good health.

CDR3 nucleotide sequence: TGCAGTGCTCGCGAAGGGGGATGGGACTATGGCTACACCTTC. Translation gives CSAREGGWDYGYTF. This chain joins TRBV20-1 and TRBJ1-2, with a weak D call TRBD1 (6 bases). Germline CDR1 is DFQATT and CDR2 is SNEGSKA (reference sequence). Trimming stripped 5 bases from V and 3 bases from J, with 16 bases between. This CDR3 is built from 14 residues.